This record covers a single T cell receptor (beta chain). Mismatch with germline at one junction end may stem from a read error. In germline, CDR1 is LNHDA, CDR2 SQIVND (reference sequence). This CDR3 spans 12 amino acids. It was during active infection that Seattle patients were enrolled and then longitudinally followed. These data originate in a study of blood T cell repertoires in COVID-19. Study at large: Samples representing acute and convalescent COVID-19 were sourced from the United States, Italy and Spain.

Study processing details: Amplification of reference gene primers was used by the study to estimate nucleated cell counts. Some clones are missing from TCRdb's copy, which holds only in-frame ones; the method was immunoSEQ multiplex PCR. V and J calls and clone size are those listed in that table; D and trimming were worked out from the DNA. The sample consists of about 210,000 clones, 85% of them appearing once. The sequencing sample was made of peripheral blood. The chain joins TRBV19 to TRBJ2-7, with TRBD1 as a possible D gene (6 bases). The TCR comes from a man aged 50 or older with COVID-19, enrolled during active disease. This CDR3 is CASKQGTTPSNF. The CDR3 DNA reads as TGTGCCAGTAAGCAGGGGACGACCCCCTCGAACTTC.